A selection of T cell receptor beta chains follows, all from one sample in a study of cytomegalovirus exposure and HLA in healthy donors. The repertoire was sequenced with immunoSEQ multiplex PCR; TCRdb's copy has only in-frame clones and lacks some. The data show under 110,000 clones, with roughly four fifths seen just once and 8% to 13% held by the top ten. The sequencing sample was made of PBMCs. These receptor sequences come from a man aged 50 to 60 in good health and CMV-seronegative. Each CDR3 is given without its conserved first and last residue.

j_call | v_call | cdr3_aa
TRBJ2-1 | TRBV6-6 | ASSRQGRNEQF
TRBJ1-3 | TRBV30 | AWTGGLGNTIY
TRBJ2-7 | TRBV15 | ATTLDRGRVEQY
. | TRBV5-1 | ASSLQGQGTYEQY
TRBJ2-3 | TRBV28 | ASSPRDRMD
TRBJ1-1 | TRBV10-2 | ASSDQGPEAF
TRBJ1-1 | TRBV19 | ASSSVDSSNEAF
TRBJ2-2 | TRBV6-1 | AKAPGAGIGGELF
TRBJ1-4 | TRBV30 | AWSPPTGRGEKLF
TRBJ1-1 | TRBV19 | ASSTPFGLMNTEAF
TRBJ1-5 | TRBV30 | AWSVQGAFNQPQH
TRBJ2-3 | TRBV11-3 | ASSLRLAGEADTQY
TRBJ2-1 | TRBV5-4 | ASSSRTSGTYNEQF
TRBJ1-1 | TRBV10-3 | AIGEEPARTEAF
TRBJ1-2 | TRBV27 | ASSFGQGHGGYT
TRBJ1-4 | TRBV7-8 | ASSLGQGATNEKLF
TRBJ2-1 | TRBV19 | ASRRTVYNEQF
TRBJ1-3 | TRBV9 | ASSAGQSRGNTIY
TRBJ1-2 | TRBV6-5 | ATTTGGGRSGYT
TRBJ2-7 | TRBV30 | AWSGTGVVYEQY
TRBJ2-1 | TRBV18 | ASSPARSSYNEQF
TRBJ1-2 | TRBV27 | ASSLYPGGDGYT